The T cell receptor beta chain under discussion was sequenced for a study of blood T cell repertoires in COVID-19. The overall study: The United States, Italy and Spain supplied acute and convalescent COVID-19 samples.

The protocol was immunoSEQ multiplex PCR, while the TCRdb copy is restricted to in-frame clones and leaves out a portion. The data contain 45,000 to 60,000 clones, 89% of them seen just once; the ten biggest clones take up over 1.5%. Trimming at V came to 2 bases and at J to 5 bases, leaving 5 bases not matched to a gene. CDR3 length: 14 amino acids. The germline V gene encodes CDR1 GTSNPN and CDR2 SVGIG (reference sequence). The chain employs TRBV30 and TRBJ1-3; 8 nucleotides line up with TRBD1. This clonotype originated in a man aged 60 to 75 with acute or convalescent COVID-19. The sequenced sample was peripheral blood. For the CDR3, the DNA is TGTGCCTGGAGTCGGACAGGGTCTCGAAACACCATATATTTT. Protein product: CAWSRTGSRNTIYF.